Following are 9 T cell receptor beta chains from one sample sequenced in a study of T-cell reconstitution after alpha-beta-depleted transplantation in children (dated by TCRdb to the mid-2010s). The receptor library was made with PCR. Sequencing used an Illumina HiSeq 2500. TCR library preparation used molecular barcoding, with unique molecular identifiers applied to normalize quantification of the TCRbeta repertoire. Starting from the raw public reads, TCRdb applied fastp trimming at Q25, assembled clones with MiXCR and retained in-frame beta chains. For every CDR3 protein sequence, its rows merge into one entry that carries the most common genes and DNA. For this sample there are under 300,000 distinct CDR3 sequences; 7.5% to 10% appear just once. The ten largest make up 5% to 6% of the sample. The sequenced sample was PBMCs from the stem cell graft donor, obtained from the stem cell graft. All receptors come from a human donor who donated a stem cell graft to a child with SCID.

This clonotype was detected many times. The chain recombines TRBV11-2 with TRBJ1-1; a possible D gene is TRBD1 (6 bases). CDR1 is SGHAT, CDR2 FQNNGV, per germline. Trimming took 5 bases from V and 5 from J, leaving 12 bases between them. The CDR3 runs to 13 residues. In nucleotides, the CDR3 is TGTGCCAGCAGCCGAACTGGGACAACTGAAGCTTTCTTT. Protein sequence: CASSRTGTTEAFF.

This clonotype was observed at least ten times. The chain employs TRBV9 and TRBJ1-1; no definite D call. Germline loops: CDR1 SGDLS, CDR2 YYNGEE. CDR3 length: 16 amino acids. The V gene lost 0 bases and the J gene lost 0 bases, with 12 bases spanning the gap. CDR3 sequence (DNA): TGTGCCAGCAGCGTAGTGCCGGAGGGAATGAACACTGAAGCTTTCTTT. Translated, it gives CASSVVPEGMNTEAFF.

Ten or more counts support this clonotype. The chain joins TRBV10-3 to TRBJ2-1; D possibly matches TRBD1 or TRBD2 (6 bases each). Looked up from germline, CDR1 is ENHRY and CDR2 is SYGVKD. Trimming took 4 bases from V and 9 from J, leaving 10 bases between them. This CDR3 is built from 12 residues. The CDR3 sequence is CAISARGGEQFF. The CDR3 coding sequence is TGTGCCATCAGTGCCAGGGGAGGTGAGCAGTTCTTC.

In this sample, this clonotype turned up many times. The genes are TRBV9 and TRBJ2-7, with 10 bases matching TRBD2. The CDR3 is made up of 14 amino acids. Trimming removed 2 bases from V and 4 bases from J; junction bases left unmatched: 3. CDR1 and CDR2 (germline): SGDLS, YYNGEE. The DNA for the CDR3 is TGTGCCAGCAGCGTGGCTAGCGGGGGTTACGAGCAGTACTTC. It specifies CASSVASGGYEQYF.

This clonotype was observed a handful of times. Written as DNA, the CDR3 is TGCGCCAGCAGCCAAGTGGGGCTTGCCAACAGACGGAACACTGAAGCTTTCTTT. Encoded protein: CASSQVGLANRRNTEAFF. The rearrangement uses TRBV4-1 and TRBJ1-1; a possible D gene is TRBD1 (5 bases). Trimming left V 1 base short and J 1 base short, with 19 bases between. Germline V CDR1 and CDR2: MGHRA, YSYEKL. This CDR3 spans 18 amino acids.

This clonotype was seen at least ten times. The chain carries TRBV14 and TRBJ2-5; D unresolved. V was shortened by 0 bases and J by 10 bases, with 9 bases between the two germline ends. The germline gives CDR1 SGHDN, CDR2 FVKESK. The length of the CDR3 is 12 residues. CDR3: CASSQDRVGQYF. Here the CDR3 DNA reads TGTGCCAGCAGCCAAGATCGGGTCGGCCAGTACTTC.

This clonotype was detected a few times. This sequence joins TRBV6-1 and TRBJ2-2; no reliable D call. V lost 7 bases to trimming and J lost 0 bases, with 18 bases between them. From germline, CDR1 is MNHNS and CDR2 SASEGT. The CDR3 covers 17 residues. CDR3 sequence reads: CASKFRPGGANTGELFF. Written as DNA, the CDR3 is TGTGCCAGCAAATTCAGGCCCGGTGGAGCGAACACCGGGGAGCTGTTTTTT.

This clonotype was detected many times. V is TRBV7-3 and J is TRBJ2-1, with D unresolved. The germline V gene has CDR1 SGHTA and CDR2 FQGTGA. Between the trimmed V and J ends, which lost 0 bases and 5 bases, there was a span of 5 bases. The CDR3 covers 13 residues. This CDR3 reads CASSLTGDNEQFF. As DNA, the CDR3 is TGTGCCAGCAGCTTAACTGGCGACAATGAGCAGTTCTTC. Filled out from reference TRBV7-3 and TRBJ2-1, the complete variable domain reads GAGVSQTPSNKVTEKGKYVELRCDPISGHTALYWYRQSLGQGPEFLIYFQGTGAADDSGLPNDRFFAVRPEGSVSTLKIQRTERGDSAVYLCASSLTGDNEQFFGPGTRLTVL.

This clonotype appeared many times. J is TRBJ2-1 and V is TRBV5-1; D possibly corresponds to TRBD1 (6 bases). This CDR3 is 15 amino acids long. The ends were cut back, 0 bases at V and 4 bases at J, with 11 bases in the middle. Germline lookup yields CDR1 SGHRS and CDR2 YFSETQ. The CDR3 sequence: CASSLGDRLYNEQFF. The CDR3 DNA sequence: TGCGCCAGCAGCTTGGGAGACAGGCTATACAATGAGCAGTTCTTC.